The 4 T cell receptor beta chains presented below share a single source sample, sequenced in a study of T cell responses to AZD1222 COVID-19 vaccine. Data came from immunoSEQ multiplex PCR; TCRdb stores just in-frame clones and leaves some out. The sample has under 200,000 clones; approximately 90% are singletons. The sample was peripheral blood, taken on day 0 of AZD1222 vaccination. Every receptor here comes from an adult in good health.

This clone has a single count. V is TRBV7-6 and J is TRBJ2-1, with 9 bases lining up with TRBD2. This CDR3 spans 18 amino acids. The germline gives CDR1 SGHVS, CDR2 FNYEAQ. The J segment lost 7 bases and the V segment lost 1 base, leaving 14 bases of the junction unmatched. The CDR3 sequence is CASSLGVRSGRTGNEQFF. Written as DNA, the CDR3 is TGTGCCAGCAGCTTAGGGGTGAGGAGCGGGAGGACGGGGAATGAGCAGTTCTTC.

The chain is built from TRBV24-1 and TRBJ2-3, with D possibly called TRBD1 or TRBD2 (6 bases each). The V gene lost 7 bases and the J gene lost 1 base, with 11 bases spanning the gap. This CDR3 contains 14 residues. CDR1 and CDR2 from the germline V gene are KGHDR and SFDVKD. The CDR3 coding sequence is TGTGCCACCAGCATGGGGGGCCGCACAGATACGCAGTATTTT. Translating it yields CATSMGGRTDTQYF.

This chain uses TRBV4-1 with TRBJ2-3; no definite D call. The germline V gene encodes CDR1 MGHRA and CDR2 YSYEKL. The CDR3 is made up of 15 amino acids. V was trimmed by 3 bases and J by 1 base, leaving 11 bases between them. This chain's CDR3 is CASSQDRLRTDTQYF. For the CDR3, the DNA is TGCGCCAGCAGCCAGGACCGGTTACGCACAGATACGCAGTATTTT.

In nucleotides, the CDR3 is TGTGCCAGCAGCTTGGGAGGGGAGGGCACAGATACGCAGTATTTT. Residues: CASSLGGEGTDTQYF. The rearrangement joins TRBV5-8 to TRBJ2-3; D is possibly TRBD2 (6 bases). The CDR3 is 15 residues long. Trimming stripped 0 bases from V and 1 base from J, with 9 bases between. Germline CDR1 is SGHTS and CDR2 is YDEGEE.